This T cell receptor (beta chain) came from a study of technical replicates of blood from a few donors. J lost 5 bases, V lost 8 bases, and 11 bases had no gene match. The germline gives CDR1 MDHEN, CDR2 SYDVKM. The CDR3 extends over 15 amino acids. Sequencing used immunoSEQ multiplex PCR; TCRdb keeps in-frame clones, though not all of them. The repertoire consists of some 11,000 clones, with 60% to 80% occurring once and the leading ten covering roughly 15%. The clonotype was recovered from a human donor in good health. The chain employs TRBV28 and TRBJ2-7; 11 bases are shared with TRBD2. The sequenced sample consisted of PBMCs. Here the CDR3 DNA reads TGTGCCAGCGGACCTTCGACTAGCGGGATCCACGAGCAGTACTTC. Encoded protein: CASGPSTSGIHEQYF.